This note documents a single TCR beta chain sequence. The sample is drawn from a study of blood T cell repertoires in COVID-19. Looking at the study overall: COVID-19 samples from acute and convalescent phases originated in the United States, Italy and Spain. From T cells, B-cell-depleted T cells, or PBMCs came the material, which was cDNA or gDNA.

Original methodology: From reference gene primer amplification, estimates of nucleated cell counts were derived. Sequencing was performed with immunoSEQ multiplex PCR; in TCRdb, only in-frame clones are kept and a portion is missing. V, J and clone size reflect that table, while D and trimming were determined from the DNA. Among some 240,000 clones listed, 90% were seen once. This clonotype originated in a woman aged 55-69 years with COVID-19, enrolled during active disease. Sequencing was done on a sample of peripheral blood.

The chain's CDR3 is CASSQDYRGGTDTQYF. CDR3 sequence (DNA): TGTGCCAGCAGCCAAGACTACAGGGGGGGAACAGATACGCAGTATTTT. The rearrangement joins TRBV3-1 (or the pseudogene TRBV3-2) to TRBJ2-3; D is possibly TRBD1 (8 bases). V dropped 0 bases and J dropped 3 bases, with 13 bases sitting between them. The CDR3 is 16 residues long. Per the germline V gene, CDR1 is LGHDT and CDR2 is YNNKEL (reference sequence).